Below are 27 T cell receptor beta chains sequenced from a single sample in a study of Ad26.COV2.S vaccination and SARS-CoV-2 variants. Treatment defined: around 19 received Ad26.COV2.S at low or high dose, single or two shots; a few received placebo; per-sample allocation not given. Samples were taken on day 63 after the first vaccine or placebo injection. Clones were read by immunoSEQ multiplex PCR, and TCRdb kept only the in-frame ones, dropping some. In the table there are around 310,000 clones, roughly nine tenths of which are singletons. Here the sequenced sample was peripheral blood, taken in a trial of Ad26.COV2.S vaccine versus placebo. These receptors were obtained from a person between 18 and 65 years old who received the Ad26.COV2.S COVID-19 vaccine or a placebo.

V and J are TRBV7-9 and TRBJ2-1, with D perhaps matching TRBD2 (6 bases). The germline V gene has CDR1 SEHNR and CDR2 FQNEAQ (reference sequence). The CDR3 loop spans 12 amino acids. V was pared by 4 bases and J by 8 bases, with 9 bases between. CDR3 sequence reads: CASSSRGDEQFF. DNA of the CDR3: TGTGCCAGCAGCTCACGCGGGGATGAGCAGTTCTTC.

V is TRBV18 and J is TRBJ1-1, with TRBD1 matching over 8 bases. V trimming: 0 bases; J trimming: 0 bases; junction bases outside the gene matches: 3. This CDR3 contains 16 residues. Germline CDR1 KGHSH, CDR2 LQKENI. The CDR3 region has the DNA TGTGCCAGCTCACCACCTTGGACAGGGCTGAACACTGAAGCTTTCTTT. Amino acids: CASSPPWTGLNTEAFF.

This clone was seen only a few times. The chain links TRBV2 to TRBJ1-4; the D gene is possibly TRBD1 (6 bases). The ends were cut back, 4 bases at V and 6 bases at J, with 12 bases in the middle. This CDR3 contains 14 residues. The germline CDR1 and CDR2 sequences are SNHLY and FYNNEI. The CDR3 coding sequence is TGTGCCAGCAGTGCGAGGGGGAATGATGAAAAACTGTTTTTT. Encoded protein: CASSARGNDEKLFF.

The chain has TRBV28 and TRBJ2-7, with TRBD2 matching 9 bases. The CDR3 contains 15 residues. The ends lost 5 bases at V and 7 bases at J; junction bases unmatched: 12. Germline values: CDR1 MDHEN, CDR2 SYDVKM. The CDR3 coding sequence is TGTGCCAGCAGTAGACTAGCGGCAACGTCGCGGGAGCAGTACGTC. Translating it yields CASSRLAATSREQYV.

The rearrangement links TRBV4-1 to TRBJ2-7; D might be TRBD1 (5 bases). Looked up from germline, CDR1 is MGHRA and CDR2 is YSYEKL. The CDR3 sequence is 13 residues long. Trimming stripped 6 bases from V and 6 bases from J, with 15 bases between. CDR3 amino acids: CASSNLGRAEQYF. The CDR3 nucleotides read TGCGCCAGCAGTAACCTGGGGCGTGCCGAGCAGTACTTC.

The chain carries TRBV7-6 and TRBJ2-2, with 11 bases lining up with TRBD2. Germline CDR1 and CDR2: SGHVS and FNYEAQ. V was clipped by 5 bases and J by 5 bases; unmatched bases: 4. This CDR3 has 15 residues. The CDR3 nucleotides read TGTGCCAGCAGCCGACTAGCGGGGACGACCGGGGAGCTGTTTTTT. Translated: CASSRLAGTTGELFF.

This rearrangement joins TRBV6-2 or TRBV6-3 to TRBJ1-5; no reliable D call. The V and J ends lost 0 bases and 7 bases respectively, with 10 bases between them. CDR1 is MNHEY and CDR2 is SVGEGT in the germline V gene. There are 14 residues in the CDR3. CDR3 DNA: TGTGCCAGCAGTTACTCGATATATAGGCAGCCCCAGCATTTT. The encoded protein is CASSYSIYRQPQHF.

The chain links TRBV7-9 to TRBJ2-7; unclear D gene. Germline V gene sequence: CDR1 SEHNR, CDR2 FQNEAQ (reference sequence). The CDR3 covers 15 residues. V was trimmed by 1 base and J by 4 bases, leaving 14 bases between them. The DNA of the CDR3 is TGTGCCAGCAGCTTAGTCGCGGCCCTTGCGTACGAGCAGTACTTC. Translation gives CASSLVAALAYEQYF.

J is TRBJ1-2 and V is TRBV19; D might be TRBD1 (5 bases). CDR1 and CDR2 from the germline V gene are LNHDA and SQIVND (reference sequence). V shed 10 bases and J shed 4 bases, with 28 bases lying between them. The length of the CDR3 is 17 residues. In DNA form, the CDR3 reads TGTGCCACCCGACCCTCATTACCCAGGGTGGATAGCTATGGCTACACCTTC. Its translation is CATRPSLPRVDSYGYTF.

This rearrangement joins TRBV28 to TRBJ2-7, with 10 bases fitting TRBD1. The CDR3 extends over 15 amino acids. The V gene end was trimmed by 3 bases and the J gene end by 7 bases; junction bases not matched to a gene: 9. Germline V gene lookup returns CDR1 MDHEN and CDR2 SYDVKM. CDR3 sequence reads: CASSLPGTGAGEQYV. Written as DNA, the CDR3 is TGTGCCAGCAGTTTGCCCGGGACAGGGGCGGGAGAGCAGTACGTC.

This clone was recorded a few times. V is TRBV3-1 (or the pseudogene TRBV3-2) and J is TRBJ1-5; TRBD1 is a possible D gene (5 bases). Trimming pared 1 base from V and 1 base from J, leaving 14 bases between. This CDR3 is built from 17 residues. Germline V CDR1 and CDR2: LGHDT, YNNKEL (reference sequence). CDR3 sequence (DNA): TGTGCCAGCAGCCAAGTGGGACGGTTCGGAAGCAATCAGCCCCAGCATTTT. Protein sequence: CASSQVGRFGSNQPQHF.

J is TRBJ1-3 and V is TRBV5-1, with 8 bases fitting TRBD1. The J segment lost 0 bases and the V segment lost 0 bases, leaving 2 bases of the junction unmatched. Germline CDR1 reads SGHRS; CDR2 reads YFSETQ. This CDR3 spans 16 amino acids. The CDR3 DNA reads TGCGCCAGCAGCTTGGTAACAGGGGGCTCTGGAAACACCATATATTTT. Its translation: CASSLVTGGSGNTIYF.

The rearrangement uses TRBV7-3 and TRBJ1-1, with D possibly being TRBD1 (6 bases). Germline CDR1 SGHTA, CDR2 FQGTGA. Trimming took off 5 bases at V and 5 bases at J, with 12 bases between the two ends. The CDR3 contains 13 residues. The CDR3 sequence is CASSGTGWTEAFF. CDR3 DNA: TGTGCCAGCAGCGGAACAGGGTGGACTGAAGCTTTCTTT.

CDR3 region: CASTSYSGGVRDTQYF. The CDR3 coding sequence is TGTGCCAGCACCTCCTATAGCGGGGGGGTACGAGATACGCAGTATTTT. The chain recombines TRBV7-2 with TRBJ2-3; TRBD2 matches at 11 bases. The CDR3 is 16 residues long. Germline lookup yields CDR1 SGHTA and CDR2 FQGNSA. J gave up 5 bases and V 7 bases, and 11 bases lay outside the gene matches.

The sample holds one count of this clone. This chain links TRBV6-2 or TRBV6-3 with TRBJ2-7; 7 bases line up with TRBD1. From germline, CDR1 is MNHEY and CDR2 SVGEGT. J was trimmed by 7 bases and V by 4 bases; bases with no gene match: 16. The CDR3 covers 16 residues. Here the CDR3 DNA reads TGTGCCAGCAGTTCCTCCAACAGGGGCCGGGCTCGGGAGCAGTACGTC. Translated: CASSSSNRGRAREQYV.

The sample holds a few counts of this clone. The chain has TRBV25-1 and TRBJ1-6; 10 nucleotides line up with TRBD1. The V gene's germline CDR1 is MGHDK and CDR2 SYGVNS. The ends lost 8 bases at V and 12 bases at J; junction bases unmatched: 7. The CDR3 is 13 amino acids. CDR3 coding DNA: TGTGCCAGCTCGACAGGGGGCCGAATACCCCTCCACTTT. It is translated as CASSTGGRIPLHF.

The chain couples TRBV4-3 to TRBJ1-2, with TRBD1 matching 10 bases. CDR1 is LGHNA, CDR2 YSLEER, per germline. This CDR3 is built from 16 residues. J gave up 8 bases and V 2 bases, and 11 bases lay outside the gene matches. CDR3 loop: CASSQRVGTGEFGYTF. CDR3 coding DNA: TGCGCCAGCAGCCAAAGGGTTGGGACAGGGGAATTCGGCTACACCTTC.

The rearrangement uses TRBV28 and TRBJ2-3; D gene ambiguous. The V gene's germline CDR1 is MDHEN and CDR2 SYDVKM. CDR3 length: 14 amino acids. The germline V and J ends were trimmed by 2 bases and 3 bases, with 9 bases remaining between them. The CDR3 DNA reads TGTGCCAGCAGTTTAGGGTTAGCTACAGATACGCAGTATTTT. Its protein product is CASSLGLATDTQYF.

V gene TRBV19 combines with J gene TRBJ1-5; D unresolved. This CDR3 is built from 13 residues. V dropped 6 bases and J dropped 4 bases, with 10 bases sitting between them. CDR1 LNHDA and CDR2 SQIVND come from the germline V gene (reference sequence). The CDR3 loop is CASSEQSNQPQHF. CDR3 DNA: TGTGCCAGTAGCGAACAGTCGAATCAGCCCCAGCATTTT.

This chain links TRBV11-2 with TRBJ2-2, with D possibly TRBD2 on 5 matching bases. The CDR3 runs 15 residues. From germline, CDR1 is SGHAT and CDR2 FQNNGV. V was shortened by 1 base and J by 6 bases, with 12 bases between the two germline ends. The CDR3 bases are TGTGCCAGCAGCTTAGTGGTTGTCGGGGCCGGGGAGCTGTTTTTT. Encoded protein: CASSLVVVGAGELFF.

This chain connects TRBV15 to TRBJ1-1; D uncertain. CDR1 and CDR2 from the germline V gene are LNHNV and YYDKDF (reference sequence). This CDR3 has 18 residues. V lost 0 bases to trimming and J lost 0 bases, with 17 bases between them. The CDR3: CATSRDEDRWFMNTEAFF. The CDR3 nucleotides read TGTGCCACCAGCAGAGATGAGGACCGGTGGTTTATGAACACTGAAGCTTTCTTT.

The rearrangement joins TRBV5-1 to TRBJ1-1, with TRBD1 matching over 7 bases. V was pared by 0 bases and J by 1 base, with 12 bases of the junction left unmatched. The length of the CDR3 is 18 residues. Germline loops: CDR1 SGHRS, CDR2 YFSETQ. CDR3 region: CASSLGTKGQSWNTEAFF. DNA of the CDR3: TGCGCCAGCAGCTTGGGAACGAAGGGACAGTCCTGGAACACTGAAGCTTTCTTT.

The genes are TRBV7-8 and TRBJ2-1; a weak D match, TRBD2 (6 bases). CDR1 SGHVS and CDR2 FQNEAQ come from the germline V gene. The CDR3 runs 15 residues. Trimming shortened V by 5 bases and J by 6 bases, and 17 bases separated the two germline ends. CDR3 loop: CASSPSGLLLNEQFF. The CDR3 DNA reads TGTGCCAGCAGCCCCTCGGGACTTCTCCTCAATGAGCAGTTCTTC. Based on the CDR3 plus reference TRBV7-8 and TRBJ2-1, the full variable domain is GAGVSQSPRYKVAKRGQDVALRCDPISGHVSLFWYQQALGQGPEFLTYFQNEAQLDKSGLPSDRFFAERPEGSVSTLKIQRTQQEDSAVYLCASSPSGLLLNEQFFGPGTRLTVL.

The rearrangement uses TRBV5-1 and TRBJ1-1; D perhaps matches TRBD1 (6 bases). This CDR3 spans 15 amino acids. V was trimmed by 0 bases and J by 11 bases, leaving 20 bases between them. Germline V gene sequence: CDR1 SGHRS, CDR2 YFSETQ. The CDR3 coding sequence is TGCGCCAGCAGCTTGGAAGGGGGGGGCCCCCTGGGCGCTTTCTTT. Translated: CASSLEGGGPLGAFF.

This clone was counted once. The chain combines TRBV11-2 with TRBJ1-2; D gene uncertain. The germline CDR1 and CDR2 sequences are SGHAT and FQNNGV. The length of the CDR3 is 13 residues. Trimming shortened V by 1 base and J by 8 bases, and 11 bases separated the two germline ends. This CDR3 reads CASSLGVARGYTF. CDR3 nucleotide sequence: TGTGCCAGCAGCTTAGGGGTCGCGAGGGGCTACACCTTC.

The chain combines TRBV10-3 with TRBJ1-1; D ambiguous. Germline-derived CDR1 and CDR2 are ENHRY and SYGVKD. The germline V and J ends were trimmed by 7 bases and 4 bases, with 13 bases remaining between them. CDR3 length: 13 residues. CDR3 DNA: TGTGCCATCAATCGGGGTATGGGCACTGAAGCTTTCTTT. It yields the protein CAINRGMGTEAFF.

This chain links TRBV9 with TRBJ2-1, with D possibly being TRBD2 (6 bases). V was pared by 0 bases and J by 0 bases, with 10 bases between. The CDR3 is made up of 16 amino acids. The germline V gene has CDR1 SGDLS and CDR2 YYNGEE. The CDR3 reads CASSVEIGGSYNEQFF. The DNA for the CDR3 is TGTGCCAGCAGCGTAGAGATCGGGGGCTCCTACAATGAGCAGTTCTTC.